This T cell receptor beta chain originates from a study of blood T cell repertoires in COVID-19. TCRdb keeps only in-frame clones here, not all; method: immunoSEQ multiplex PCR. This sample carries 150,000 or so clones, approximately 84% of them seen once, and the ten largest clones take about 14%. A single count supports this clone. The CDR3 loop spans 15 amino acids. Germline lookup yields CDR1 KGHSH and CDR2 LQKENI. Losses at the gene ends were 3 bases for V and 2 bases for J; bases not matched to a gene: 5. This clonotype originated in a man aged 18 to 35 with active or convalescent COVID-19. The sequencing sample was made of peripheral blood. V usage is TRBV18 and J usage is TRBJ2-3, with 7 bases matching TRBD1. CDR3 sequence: CASSPTTGSTDTQYF. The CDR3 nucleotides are TGTGCCAGCTCACCCACGACAGGGTCCACAGATACGCAGTATTTT. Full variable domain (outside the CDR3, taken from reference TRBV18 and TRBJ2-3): NAGVMQNPRHLVRRRGQEARLRCSPMKGHSHVYWYRQLPEEGLKFMVYLQKENIIDESGMPKERFSAEFPKEGPSILRIQQVVRGDSAAYFCASSPTTGSTDTQYFGPGTRLTVL.